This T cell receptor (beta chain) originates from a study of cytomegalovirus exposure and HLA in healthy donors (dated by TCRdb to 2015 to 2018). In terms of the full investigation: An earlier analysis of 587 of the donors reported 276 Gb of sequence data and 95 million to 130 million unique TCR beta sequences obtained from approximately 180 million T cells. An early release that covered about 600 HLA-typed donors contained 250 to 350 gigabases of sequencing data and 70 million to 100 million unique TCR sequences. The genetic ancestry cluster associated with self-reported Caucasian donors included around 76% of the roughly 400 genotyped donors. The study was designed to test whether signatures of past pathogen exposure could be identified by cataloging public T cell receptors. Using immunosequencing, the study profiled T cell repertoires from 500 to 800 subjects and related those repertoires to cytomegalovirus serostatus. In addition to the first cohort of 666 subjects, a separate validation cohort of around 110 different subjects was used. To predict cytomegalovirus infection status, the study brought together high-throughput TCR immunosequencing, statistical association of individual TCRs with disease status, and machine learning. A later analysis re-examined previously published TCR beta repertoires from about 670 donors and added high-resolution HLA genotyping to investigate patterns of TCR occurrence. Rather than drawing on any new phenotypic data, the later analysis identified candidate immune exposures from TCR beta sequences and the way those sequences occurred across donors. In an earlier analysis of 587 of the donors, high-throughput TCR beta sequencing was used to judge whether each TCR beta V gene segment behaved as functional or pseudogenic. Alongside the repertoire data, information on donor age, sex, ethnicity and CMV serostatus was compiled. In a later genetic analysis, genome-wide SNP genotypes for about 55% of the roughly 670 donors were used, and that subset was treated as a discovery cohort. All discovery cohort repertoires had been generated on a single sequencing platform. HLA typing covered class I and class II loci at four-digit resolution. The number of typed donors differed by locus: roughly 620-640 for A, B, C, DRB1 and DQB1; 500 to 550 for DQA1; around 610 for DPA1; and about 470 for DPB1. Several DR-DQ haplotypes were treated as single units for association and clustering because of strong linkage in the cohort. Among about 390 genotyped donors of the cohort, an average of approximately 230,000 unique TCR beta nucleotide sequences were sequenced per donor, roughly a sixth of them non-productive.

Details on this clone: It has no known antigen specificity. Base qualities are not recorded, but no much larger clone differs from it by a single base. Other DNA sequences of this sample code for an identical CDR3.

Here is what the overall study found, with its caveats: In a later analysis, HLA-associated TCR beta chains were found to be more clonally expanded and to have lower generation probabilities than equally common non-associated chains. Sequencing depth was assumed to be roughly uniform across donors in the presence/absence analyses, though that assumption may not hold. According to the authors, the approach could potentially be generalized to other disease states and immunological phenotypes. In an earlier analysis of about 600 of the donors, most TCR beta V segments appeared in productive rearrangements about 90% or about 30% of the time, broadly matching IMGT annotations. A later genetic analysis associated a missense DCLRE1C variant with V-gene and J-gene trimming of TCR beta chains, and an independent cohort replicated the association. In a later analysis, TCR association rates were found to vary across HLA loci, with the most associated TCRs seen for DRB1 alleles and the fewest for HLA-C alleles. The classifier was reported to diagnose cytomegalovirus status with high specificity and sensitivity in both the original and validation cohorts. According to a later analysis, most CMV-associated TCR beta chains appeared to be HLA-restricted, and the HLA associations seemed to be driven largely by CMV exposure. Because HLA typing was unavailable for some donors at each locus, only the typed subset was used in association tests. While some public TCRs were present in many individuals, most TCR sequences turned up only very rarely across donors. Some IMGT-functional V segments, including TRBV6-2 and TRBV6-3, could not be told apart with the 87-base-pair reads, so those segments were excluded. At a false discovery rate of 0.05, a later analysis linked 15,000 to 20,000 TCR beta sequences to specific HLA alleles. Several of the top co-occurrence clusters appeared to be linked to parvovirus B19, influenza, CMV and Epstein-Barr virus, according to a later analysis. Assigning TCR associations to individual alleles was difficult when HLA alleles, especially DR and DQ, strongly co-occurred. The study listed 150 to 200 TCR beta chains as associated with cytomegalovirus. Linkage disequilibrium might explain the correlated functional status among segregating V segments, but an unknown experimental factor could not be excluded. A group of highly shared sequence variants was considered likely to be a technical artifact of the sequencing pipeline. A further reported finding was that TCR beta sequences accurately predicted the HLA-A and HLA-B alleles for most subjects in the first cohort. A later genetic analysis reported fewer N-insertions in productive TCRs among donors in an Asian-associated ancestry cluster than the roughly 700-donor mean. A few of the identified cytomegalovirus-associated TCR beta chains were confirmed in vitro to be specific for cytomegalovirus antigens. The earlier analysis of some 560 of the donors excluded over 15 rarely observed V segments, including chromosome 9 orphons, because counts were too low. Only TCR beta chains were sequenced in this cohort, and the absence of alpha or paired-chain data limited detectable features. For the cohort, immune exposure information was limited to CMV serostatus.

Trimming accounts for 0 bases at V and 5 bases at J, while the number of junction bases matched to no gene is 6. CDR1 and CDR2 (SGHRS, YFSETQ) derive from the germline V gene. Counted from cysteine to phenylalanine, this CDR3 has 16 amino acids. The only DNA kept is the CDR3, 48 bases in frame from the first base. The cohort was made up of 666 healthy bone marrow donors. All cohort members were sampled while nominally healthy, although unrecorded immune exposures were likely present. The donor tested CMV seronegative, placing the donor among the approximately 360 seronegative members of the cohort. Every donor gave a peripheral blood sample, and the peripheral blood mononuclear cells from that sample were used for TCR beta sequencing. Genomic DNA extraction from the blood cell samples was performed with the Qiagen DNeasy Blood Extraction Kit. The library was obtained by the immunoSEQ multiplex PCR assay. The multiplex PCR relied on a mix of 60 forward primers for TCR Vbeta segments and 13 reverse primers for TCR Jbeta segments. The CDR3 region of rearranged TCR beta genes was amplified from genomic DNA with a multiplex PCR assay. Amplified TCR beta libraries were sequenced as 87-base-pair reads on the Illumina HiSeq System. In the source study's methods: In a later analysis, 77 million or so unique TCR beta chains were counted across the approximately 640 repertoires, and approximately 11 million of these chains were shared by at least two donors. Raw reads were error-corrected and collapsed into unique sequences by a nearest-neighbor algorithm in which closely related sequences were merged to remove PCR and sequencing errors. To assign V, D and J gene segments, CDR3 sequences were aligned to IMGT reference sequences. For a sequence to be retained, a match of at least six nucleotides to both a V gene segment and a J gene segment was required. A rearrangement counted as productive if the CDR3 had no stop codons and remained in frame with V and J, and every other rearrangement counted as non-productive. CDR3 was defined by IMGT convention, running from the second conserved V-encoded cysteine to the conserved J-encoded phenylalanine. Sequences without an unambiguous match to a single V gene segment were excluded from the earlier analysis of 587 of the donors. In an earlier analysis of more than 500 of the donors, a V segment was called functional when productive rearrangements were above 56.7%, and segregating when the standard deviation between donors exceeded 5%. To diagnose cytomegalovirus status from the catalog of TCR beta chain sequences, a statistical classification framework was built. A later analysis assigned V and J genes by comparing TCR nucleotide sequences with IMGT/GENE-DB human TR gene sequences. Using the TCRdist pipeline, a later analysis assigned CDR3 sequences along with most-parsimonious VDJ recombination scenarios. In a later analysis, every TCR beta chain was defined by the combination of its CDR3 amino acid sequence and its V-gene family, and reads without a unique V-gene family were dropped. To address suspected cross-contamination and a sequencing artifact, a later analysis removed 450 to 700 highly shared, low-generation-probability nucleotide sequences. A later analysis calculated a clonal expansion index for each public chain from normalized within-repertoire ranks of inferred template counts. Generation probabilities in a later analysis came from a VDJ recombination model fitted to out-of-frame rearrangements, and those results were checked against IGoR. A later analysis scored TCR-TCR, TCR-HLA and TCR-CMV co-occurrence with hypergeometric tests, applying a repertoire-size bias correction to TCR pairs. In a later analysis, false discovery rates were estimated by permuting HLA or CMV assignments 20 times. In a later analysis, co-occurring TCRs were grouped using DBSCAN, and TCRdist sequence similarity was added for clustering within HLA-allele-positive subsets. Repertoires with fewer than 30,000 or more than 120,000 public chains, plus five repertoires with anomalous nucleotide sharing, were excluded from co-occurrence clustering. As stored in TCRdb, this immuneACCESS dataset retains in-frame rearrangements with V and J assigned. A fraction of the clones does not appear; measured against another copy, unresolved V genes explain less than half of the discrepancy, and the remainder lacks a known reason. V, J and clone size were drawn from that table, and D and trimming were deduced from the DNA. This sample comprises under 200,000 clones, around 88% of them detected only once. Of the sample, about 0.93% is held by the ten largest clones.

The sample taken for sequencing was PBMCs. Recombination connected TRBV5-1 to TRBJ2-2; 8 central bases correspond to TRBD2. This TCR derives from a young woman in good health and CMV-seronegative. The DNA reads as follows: TGCGCCAGCAGCTTGGCCTTCGCTAGCGGGACCGGGGAGCTGTTTTTT. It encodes CASSLAFASGTGELFF.